These T cell receptor beta chains were read from a single sample in a study of blood T cell repertoires in COVID-19. Only in-frame clones appear in the TCRdb table, and some are missing; sequencing was by immunoSEQ multiplex PCR. Of approximately 150,000 clones detected, roughly 87% appear once; the ten largest clones hold around 1.6%. What was sequenced was peripheral blood. These receptors all come from a human donor in a cohort sampled during active COVID-19. CDR3s include the opening cysteine and the closing phenylalanine or tryptophan. A D gene is named only where the DNA matches it firmly. Size tells how often a clone was seen (once, few, many) or the class of an expanded clone, and some rows leave it out.

-,TRBJ2-2,TRBV3-1/TRBV3-2,TRBD2,TGTGCCCGCAGCCTTGGACTAGCGGGGGGGCCGAGCGGGGAGCTGTTTTTT,CARSLGLAGGPSGELFF
-,TRBJ2-3,TRBV5-4,-,TGTGCCAGCAGCTTGAGGCGGATCTATCCCGCAGATACGCAGTATTTT,CASSLRRIYPADTQYF
-,TRBJ2-6,TRBV5-6,TRBD1,TGTGCCAGCAGGCAGGGGGCGTACGGGGCCAACGTCCTGACTTTC,CASRQGAYGANVLTF
-,TRBJ2-2,TRBV5-1,TRBD1,TGCGCCAGCAGCTTGGCCATAGGACAGGGAAGAAATACTGGGGAGCTGTTTTTT,CASSLAIGQGRNTGELFF
once,TRBJ2-3,TRBV5-1,TRBD2,TGCGCCAGCAGCTGGGGACTAGCCGAGAAGGCAGATACGCAGTATTTT,CASSWGLAEKADTQYF
-,TRBJ2-3,TRBV25-1,TRBD1,TGTGCCAGCAGTGAATTTGGACAGGGGCTCACAGATACGCAGTATTTT,CASSEFGQGLTDTQYF
once,TRBJ2-7,TRBV4-1,-,TGCGCCAGCAGCCAACAGCCCTATAGCGGCCTAAGCTCCTACGAGCAGTACTTC,CASSQQPYSGLSSYEQYF
-,TRBJ1-5,TRBV6-1,-,TGTGCCAGCAGTGAATTAGGGGCCCACAATCAGCCCCAGCATTTT,CASSELGAHNQPQHF
-,TRBJ2-1,TRBV5-1,TRBD2,TGCGCCAGCAGCTTGGAGGCTAGCGGGGGGGGCGAGCAGTTCTTC,CASSLEASGGGEQFF
many,TRBJ1-5,TRBV15,-,TGTGCCACCAGCAGAGTAGTGCTGGAGCCCCAGCATTTT,CATSRVVLEPQHF
-,TRBJ1-3,TRBV19,-,TGTGCCAGTGGATCCCACCAGGGGAGCGCTGGAAACACCATATATTTT,CASGSHQGSAGNTIYF
-,TRBJ1-1,TRBV2,-,TGTGCCAGCAGTGTAGGCAGGGGAAACACTGAAGCTTTCTTT,CASSVGRGNTEAFF
-,TRBJ1-5,TRBV29-1,-,TGCAGCGCCCAAGAGACAGGCAATCAGCCCCAGCATTTT,CSAQETGNQPQHF
-,TRBJ1-1,TRBV5-1,TRBD1,TGCGCCAGCAGTTTCCAGGGGGCTTTAAATGAAGCTTTCTTT,CASSFQGALNEAFF
-,TRBJ2-1,TRBV5-4,TRBD1,TGTGCCAGCAGCTTCGACAGGGGTCAGGCTTACAATGAGCAGTTCTTC,CASSFDRGQAYNEQFF
-,TRBJ2-2,TRBV7-9,-,TGTGCCAGCAGCTTTAATTCCGGGGAGCTGTTTTTT,CASSFNSGELFF
-,TRBJ2-3,TRBV27,-,TGTGCCAGCAGCCTCGCAGATACGCAGTATTTT,CASSLADTQYF
once,TRBJ1-1,TRBV5-5,-,TGTGCCAGCAGCCTGACCACGAGACAGCGCACTGAAGCTTTCTTT,CASSLTTRQRTEAFF
-,TRBJ1-2,TRBV16,-,TGTGCCAGCAGACCCGGGGTCGGGGGGCCCGGTGGCTACACCTTC,CASRPGVGGPGGYTF
-,TRBJ2-1,TRBV5-4,TRBD2,TGTGCCAGCAGCTTGGAGGGGACTAGCGGGGGGGAGCAGTTCTTC,CASSLEGTSGGEQFF
-,TRBJ2-5,TRBV7-9,TRBD1,TGTGCCAGCAGCCGGGACAGCCTCCAAGAGACCCAGTACTTC,CASSRDSLQETQYF
-,TRBJ2-1,TRBV4-2,TRBD2,TGTGCCAGCAGCCCGGGACTAGCGGAGCGCGATGAGCAGTTCTTC,CASSPGLAERDEQFF
-,TRBJ1-1,TRBV29-1,-,TGCAGCTCGCGGACTGAAGCTTTCTTT,CSSRTEAFF